The source of this TCR beta chain is a study of blood T cell repertoires in COVID-19. Study overall: From the United States, Italy and Spain came samples of acute and convalescent COVID-19.

Using immunoSEQ multiplex PCR, the repertoire was profiled, and TCRdb retains in-frame clones only, with some absent. The profile shows a few hundred thousand clones, around four fifths of them singletons. Resolution of symptoms, clearance, or two negative PCRs was present in recovered Cohort 3 donors. Sample: PBMCs or T cells enriched from blood (not recorded which). The origin of this receptor is a man aged 40-49 years who had recovered from COVID-19.

CDR3 in DNA: TGTGCCAGCAGCCAAGGGCGGACTAGCGGGACGTACAATGAGCAGTTCTTC. As protein: CASSQGRTSGTYNEQFF. This chain links TRBV3-1 (or the pseudogene TRBV3-2) with TRBJ2-1, with TRBD2 identical over 12 bases. V was clipped by 1 base and J by 4 bases; unmatched bases: 5. Germline V gene lookup returns CDR1 LGHDT and CDR2 YNNKEL (reference sequence). The CDR3 spans 17 residues.